The 11 T cell receptor beta chains below all came from one sample that was sequenced in a study of T cell responses to AZD1222 COVID-19 vaccine. This table comes from immunoSEQ multiplex PCR, and its TCRdb copy is limited to in-frame clones, with some not included. The data hold just over 150,000 clones, with about nine tenths observed a single time. The source material was peripheral blood, sampled on day 0 of AZD1222 vaccination. The receptors stem from an adult in good health.

The chain has TRBV19 and TRBJ1-4, with 8 bases lining up with TRBD1. Trimming took 4 bases from V and 2 from J; bases not matched to a gene: 9. CDR3 length: 17 amino acids. Germline CDR1 is LNHDA and CDR2 is SQIVND (reference sequence). CDR3 region: CASSTKTTGATNEKLFF. In DNA form, the CDR3 reads TGTGCCAGTAGTACAAAGACGACAGGGGCCACTAATGAAAAACTGTTTTTT.

The chain links TRBV7-8 to TRBJ1-6; D gene ambiguous. CDR3 length: 14 residues. Germline CDR1 and CDR2: SGHVS and FQNEAQ. V was cut by 3 bases and J by 6 bases, with 9 bases left in between. CDR3 coding DNA: TGTGCCAGCAGCTTCGGTGACGTTAATTCACCCCTCCACTTT. Protein product: CASSFGDVNSPLHF.

This clone came up once. This chain joins TRBV11-2 and TRBJ2-3; 10 nucleotides align to TRBD2. Germline CDR1 SGHAT, CDR2 FQNNGV. CDR3 length: 16 residues. V shed 5 bases, J shed 2 bases, and the junction held 7 bases outside the gene matches. The CDR3 spells CASSLLSGRSTDTQYF. Written as DNA, the CDR3 is TGTGCCAGCAGCCTCCTTAGCGGGAGGTCCACAGATACGCAGTATTTT.

The chain is built from TRBV5-1 and TRBJ2-6; the match to TRBD1 covers 10 bases. CDR3 length: 19 residues. Germline V CDR1 and CDR2: SGHRS, YFSETQ. V shed 0 bases and J 2 bases; nucleotides not matched to a gene: 8. The CDR3 spells CASSLDRDRGFPGANVLTF. The CDR3 DNA follows: TGCGCCAGCAGCTTGGATCGGGACAGGGGTTTCCCTGGGGCCAACGTCCTGACTTTC.

The gene calls are TRBV18 and TRBJ1-2, with a tentative D call TRBD1 (5 bases). Germline lookup yields CDR1 KGHSH and CDR2 LQKENI. V lost 0 bases and J lost 3, with 14 bases in between. This CDR3 contains 16 residues. In DNA form, the CDR3 reads TGTGCCAGCTCACCACCGGCCAGGGCGGTGGACTATGGCTACACCTTC. Translating gives CASSPPARAVDYGYTF. Full variable domain (rest looked up from reference TRBV18 and TRBJ1-2): NAGVMQNPRHLVRRRGQEARLRCSPMKGHSHVYWYRQLPEEGLKFMVYLQKENIIDESGMPKERFSAEFPKEGPSILRIQQVVRGDSAAYFCASSPPARAVDYGYTFGSGTRLTVV.

V is TRBV4-2 and J is TRBJ1-1; D gene ambiguous. Trimming cost V 0 bases and J 1 base, with 9 bases left between them. The germline gives CDR1 LGHNA, CDR2 YNFKEQ. This CDR3 comprises 15 residues. The CDR3 region is CASSQERAGNTEAFF. CDR3 nucleotide sequence: TGTGCCAGCAGCCAAGAGAGGGCGGGGAACACTGAAGCTTTCTTT.

The rearrangement uses TRBV7-8 and TRBJ2-7, with 9 bases fitting TRBD1. From germline, CDR1 is SGHVS and CDR2 FQNEAQ. There are 14 residues in the CDR3. With V trimmed by 1 base and J by 4 bases, 2 bases remained unmatched. The CDR3 spells CASSLGDRGYEQYF. DNA for the CDR3: TGTGCCAGCAGCTTAGGCGACAGGGGGTACGAGCAGTACTTC.

The chain couples TRBV15 to TRBJ1-6, with a possible D match to TRBD1 (6 bases). The CDR3 contains 18 residues. V gave up 3 bases and J gave up 2 bases, with 17 bases separating them. Looked up from germline, CDR1 is LNHNV and CDR2 is YYDKDF (reference sequence). CDR3 loop: CATSSVLQGGPYNSPLHF. CDR3 DNA sequence: TGTGCCACCAGCAGTGTCCTACAGGGAGGCCCCTATAATTCACCCCTCCACTTT.

This chain uses TRBV10-3 with TRBJ1-5, with D unresolved. The CDR3 runs to 13 residues. Trimming pared 8 bases from V and 3 bases from J, leaving 11 bases between. Germline CDR1 is ENHRY and CDR2 is SYGVKD. CDR3 sequence reads: CAIGRVPNQPQHF. Written as DNA, the CDR3 is TGTGCCATCGGCCGGGTCCCCAATCAGCCCCAGCATTTT.

V and J are TRBV19 and TRBJ2-1; 9 bases fit TRBD2. The V segment lost 5 bases and the J segment 3 bases; nucleotides outside the gene matches: 5. The germline V gene has CDR1 LNHDA and CDR2 SQIVND (reference sequence). The CDR3 has 15 amino acids. The CDR3 DNA sequence: TGTGCCAGTAGTTCCCGACTAGCGGTCTACAATGAGCAGTTCTTC. Its protein product is CASSSRLAVYNEQFF. Full variable domain (missing parts from reference TRBV19 and TRBJ2-1): DGGITQSPKYLFRKEGQNVTLSCEQNLNHDAMYWYRQDPGQGLRLIYYSQIVNDFQKGDIAEGYSVSREKKESFPLTVTSAQKNPTAFYLCASSSRLAVYNEQFFGPGTRLTVL.

The chain is built from TRBV5-1 and TRBJ1-1; D not certain. Germline V gene data show CDR1 as SGHRS and CDR2 as YFSETQ. CDR3 length: 15 residues. With 1 base removed from V and 4 bases from J, the gap between germline ends came to 14 bases. Here the CDR3 reads CASSLRSGLSTEAFF. The CDR3 DNA reads as TGCGCCAGCAGCTTGCGGTCCGGGTTAAGCACTGAAGCTTTCTTT.